This entry features one T cell receptor beta chain sequence. What it recognizes is unknown. V gave up 5 bases and J gave up 10 bases, with 12 bases separating them. The CDR3 covers 12 residues. Germline CDR1 and CDR2: MDHEN and SYDVKM. The use of a sample-barcoded 5' primer and a J-beta primer mix characterized a second PCR of roughly 7 to 11 cycles. TCRdb itself ran the 5' RACE reads through MiXCR, one entry per CDR3 protein. In the table there are about 1 million distinct CDR3 sequences, 35% to 50% of which are singletons. The data were taken from a study of blood T cells in healthy people across ages. Whole-study findings and limits: The authors considered diversity estimates from one million T cells to be underestimates.

The sequence was collected from a woman aged 55-75 years in good health. Sequenced material: blood. The rearrangement links TRBV28 to TRBJ2-4, with D possibly being TRBD2 (5 bases). CDR3 sequence reads: CASSEGLRIQYF. The CDR3, as DNA: TGTGCCAGCAGTGAAGGACTGAGAATTCAGTACTTC.